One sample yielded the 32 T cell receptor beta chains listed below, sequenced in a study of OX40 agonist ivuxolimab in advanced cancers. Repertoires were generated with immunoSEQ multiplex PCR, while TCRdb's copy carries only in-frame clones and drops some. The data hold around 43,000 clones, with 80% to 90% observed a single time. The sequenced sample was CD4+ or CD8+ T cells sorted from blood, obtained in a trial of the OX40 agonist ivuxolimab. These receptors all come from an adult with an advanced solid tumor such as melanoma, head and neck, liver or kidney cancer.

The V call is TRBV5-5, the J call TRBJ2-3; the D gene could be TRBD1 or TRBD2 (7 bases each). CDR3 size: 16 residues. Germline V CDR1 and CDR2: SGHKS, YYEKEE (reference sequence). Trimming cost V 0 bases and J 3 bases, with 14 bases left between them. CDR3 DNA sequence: TGTGCCAGCAGCTTGGATTGGGGGGGACAGACAGATACGCAGTATTTT. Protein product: CASSLDWGGQTDTQYF.

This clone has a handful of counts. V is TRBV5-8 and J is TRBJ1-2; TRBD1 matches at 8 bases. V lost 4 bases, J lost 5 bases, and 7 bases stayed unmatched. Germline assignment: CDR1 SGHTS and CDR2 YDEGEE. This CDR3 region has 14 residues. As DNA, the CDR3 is TGTGCCAGCAGCAAAGGCGGACAGGGTTATGGCTACACCTTC. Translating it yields CASSKGGQGYGYTF.

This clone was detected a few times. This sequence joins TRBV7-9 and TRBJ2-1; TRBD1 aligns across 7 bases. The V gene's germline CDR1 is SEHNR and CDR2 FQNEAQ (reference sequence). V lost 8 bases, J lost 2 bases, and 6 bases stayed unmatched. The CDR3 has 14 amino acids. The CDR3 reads CASQGEQAYNEQFF. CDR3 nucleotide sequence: TGTGCCAGCCAGGGGGAGCAAGCCTACAATGAGCAGTTCTTC.

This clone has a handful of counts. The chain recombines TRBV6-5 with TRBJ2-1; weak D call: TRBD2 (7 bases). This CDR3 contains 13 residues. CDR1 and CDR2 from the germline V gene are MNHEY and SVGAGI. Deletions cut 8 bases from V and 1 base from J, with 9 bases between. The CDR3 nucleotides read TGTGCCAGCGCGGGGGCTTCCTACAATGAGCAGTTCTTC. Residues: CASAGASYNEQFF.

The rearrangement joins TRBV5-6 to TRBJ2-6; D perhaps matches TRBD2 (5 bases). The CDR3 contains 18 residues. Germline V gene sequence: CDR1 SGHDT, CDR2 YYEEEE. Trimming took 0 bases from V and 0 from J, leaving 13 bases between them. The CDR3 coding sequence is TGTGCCAGCAGCTTGGGGACGGGATCGAGCTCTGGGGCCAACGTCCTGACTTTC. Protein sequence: CASSLGTGSSSGANVLTF.

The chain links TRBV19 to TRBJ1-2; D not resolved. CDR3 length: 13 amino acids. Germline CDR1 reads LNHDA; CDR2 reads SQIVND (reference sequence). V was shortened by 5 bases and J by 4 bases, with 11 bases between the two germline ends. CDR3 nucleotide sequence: TGTGCCAGTAGTTCCCGACGGGCCTATGGCTACACCTTC. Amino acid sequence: CASSSRRAYGYTF.

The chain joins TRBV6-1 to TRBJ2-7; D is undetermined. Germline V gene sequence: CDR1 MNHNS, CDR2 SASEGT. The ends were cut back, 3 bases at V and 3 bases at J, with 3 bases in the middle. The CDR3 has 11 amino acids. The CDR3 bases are TGTGCCAGCAGTGACTACTACGAGCAGTACTTC. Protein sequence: CASSDYYEQYF.

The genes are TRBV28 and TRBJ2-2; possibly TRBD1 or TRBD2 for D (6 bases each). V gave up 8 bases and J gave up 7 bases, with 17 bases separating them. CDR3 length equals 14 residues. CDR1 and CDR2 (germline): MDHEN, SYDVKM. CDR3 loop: CASRGREVIGELFF. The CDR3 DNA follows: TGTGCCAGCCGGGGGCGGGAAGTGATCGGGGAGCTGTTTTTT.

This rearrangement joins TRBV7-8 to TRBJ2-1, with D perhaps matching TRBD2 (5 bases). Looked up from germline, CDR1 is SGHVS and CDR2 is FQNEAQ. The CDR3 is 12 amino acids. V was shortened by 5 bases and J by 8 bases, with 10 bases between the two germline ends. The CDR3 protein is CASSEGRYEQFF. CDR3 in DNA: TGTGCCAGCAGCGAGGGCAGATATGAGCAGTTCTTC. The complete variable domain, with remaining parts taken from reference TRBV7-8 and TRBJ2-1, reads GAGVSQSPRYKVAKRGQDVALRCDPISGHVSLFWYQQALGQGPEFLTYFQNEAQLDKSGLPSDRFFAERPEGSVSTLKIQRTQQEDSAVYLCASSEGRYEQFFGPGTRLTVL.

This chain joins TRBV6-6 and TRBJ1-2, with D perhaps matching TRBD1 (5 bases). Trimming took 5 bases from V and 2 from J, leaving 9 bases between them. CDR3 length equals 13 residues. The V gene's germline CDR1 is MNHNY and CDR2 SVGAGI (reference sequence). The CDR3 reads CASSQRDNYGYTF. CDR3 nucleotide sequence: TGTGCCAGCAGTCAACGGGACAACTATGGCTACACCTTC.

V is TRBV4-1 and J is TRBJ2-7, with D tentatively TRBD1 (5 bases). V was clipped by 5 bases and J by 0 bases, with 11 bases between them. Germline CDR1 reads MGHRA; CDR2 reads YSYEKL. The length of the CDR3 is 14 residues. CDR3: CASSLGVNSYEQYF. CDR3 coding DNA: TGCGCCAGCAGCTTAGGGGTTAACTCCTACGAGCAGTACTTC.

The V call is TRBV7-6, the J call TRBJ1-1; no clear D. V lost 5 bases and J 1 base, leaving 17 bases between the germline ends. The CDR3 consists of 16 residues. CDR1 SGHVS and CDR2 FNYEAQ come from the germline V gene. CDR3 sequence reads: CASSTPPGKENTEAFF. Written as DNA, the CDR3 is TGTGCCAGCAGCACCCCCCCCGGTAAGGAGAACACTGAAGCTTTCTTT.

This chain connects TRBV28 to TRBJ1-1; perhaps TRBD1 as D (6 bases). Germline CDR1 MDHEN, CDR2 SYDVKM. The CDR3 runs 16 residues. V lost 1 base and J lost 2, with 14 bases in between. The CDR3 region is CASSLFSGALNTEAFF. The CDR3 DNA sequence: TGTGCCAGCAGTTTATTTTCAGGGGCCCTAAACACTGAAGCTTTCTTT. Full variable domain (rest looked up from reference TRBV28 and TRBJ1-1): DVKVTQSSRYLVKRTGEKVFLECVQDMDHENMFWYRQDPGLGLRLIYFSYDVKMKEKGDIPEGYSVSREKKERFSLILESASTNQTSMYLCASSLFSGALNTEAFFGQGTRLTVV.

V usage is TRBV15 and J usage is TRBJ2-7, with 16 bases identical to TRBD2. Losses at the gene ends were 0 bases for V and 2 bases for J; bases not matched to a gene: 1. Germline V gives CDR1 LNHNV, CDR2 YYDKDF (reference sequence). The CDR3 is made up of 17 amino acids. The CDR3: CATSREGTSGRAYEQYF. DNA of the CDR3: TGTGCCACCAGCAGAGAGGGGACTAGCGGGAGGGCCTACGAGCAGTACTTC.

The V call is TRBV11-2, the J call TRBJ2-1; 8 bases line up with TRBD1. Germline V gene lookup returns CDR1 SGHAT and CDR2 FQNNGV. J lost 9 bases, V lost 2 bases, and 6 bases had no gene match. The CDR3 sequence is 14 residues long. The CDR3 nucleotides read TGTGCCAGCAGCTTACCACGGACAGGGATTGAGCAGTTCTTC. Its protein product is CASSLPRTGIEQFF.

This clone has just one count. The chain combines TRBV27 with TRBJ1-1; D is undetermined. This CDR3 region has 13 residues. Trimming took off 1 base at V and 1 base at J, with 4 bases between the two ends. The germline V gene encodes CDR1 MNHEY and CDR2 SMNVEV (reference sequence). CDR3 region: CASSLWGNTEAFF. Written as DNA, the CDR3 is TGTGCCAGCAGTTTATGGGGGAACACTGAAGCTTTCTTT.

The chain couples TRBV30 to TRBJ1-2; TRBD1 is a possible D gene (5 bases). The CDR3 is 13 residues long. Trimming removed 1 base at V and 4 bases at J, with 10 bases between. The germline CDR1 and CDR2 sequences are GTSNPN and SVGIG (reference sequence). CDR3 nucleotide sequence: TGTGCCTGGAGTGCAGGGCAGGGCTATGGCTACACCTTC. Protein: CAWSAGQGYGYTF.

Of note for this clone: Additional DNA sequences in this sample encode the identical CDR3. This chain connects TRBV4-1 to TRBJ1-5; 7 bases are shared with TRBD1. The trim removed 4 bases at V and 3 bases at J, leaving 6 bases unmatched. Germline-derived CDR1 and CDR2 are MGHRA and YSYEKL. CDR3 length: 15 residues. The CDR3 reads CASSPRGLNNQPQHF. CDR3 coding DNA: TGCGCCAGCAGCCCGAGGGGGCTAAACAATCAGCCCCAGCATTTT.

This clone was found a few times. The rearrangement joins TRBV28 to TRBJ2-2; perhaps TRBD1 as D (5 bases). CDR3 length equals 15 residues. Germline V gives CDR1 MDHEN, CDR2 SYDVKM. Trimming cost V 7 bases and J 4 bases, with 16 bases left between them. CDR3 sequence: CASTRSRAGTGELFF. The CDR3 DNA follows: TGTGCCAGCACCCGGAGCAGGGCTGGCACCGGGGAGCTGTTTTTT.

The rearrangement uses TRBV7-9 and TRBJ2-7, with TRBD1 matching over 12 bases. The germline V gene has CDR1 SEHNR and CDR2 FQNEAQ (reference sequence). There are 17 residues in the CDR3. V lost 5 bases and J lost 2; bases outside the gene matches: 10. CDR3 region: CASSQSPGTGGTYEQYF. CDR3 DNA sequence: TGTGCCAGCAGCCAAAGCCCAGGGACAGGGGGCACCTACGAGCAGTACTTC.

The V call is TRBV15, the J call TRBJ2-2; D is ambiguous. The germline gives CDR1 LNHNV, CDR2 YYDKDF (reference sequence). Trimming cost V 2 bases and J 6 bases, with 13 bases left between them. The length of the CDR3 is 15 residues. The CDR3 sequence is CATSRSSLGAGELFF. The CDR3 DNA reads TGTGCCACCAGCAGAAGTTCCCTAGGAGCCGGGGAGCTGTTTTTT.

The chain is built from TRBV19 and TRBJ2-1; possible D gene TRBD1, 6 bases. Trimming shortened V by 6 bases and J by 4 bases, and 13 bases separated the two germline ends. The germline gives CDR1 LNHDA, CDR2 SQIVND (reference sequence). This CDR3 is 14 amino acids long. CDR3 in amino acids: CASSLGGSYNEQFF. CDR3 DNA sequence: TGTGCCAGTAGCCTAGGGGGTTCTTACAATGAGCAGTTCTTC.

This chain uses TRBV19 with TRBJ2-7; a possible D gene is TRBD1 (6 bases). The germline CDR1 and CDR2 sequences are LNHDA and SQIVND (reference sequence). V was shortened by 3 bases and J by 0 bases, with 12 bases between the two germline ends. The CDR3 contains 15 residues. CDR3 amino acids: CASSIAGAPSYEQYF. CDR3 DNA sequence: TGTGCCAGTAGTATCGCAGGGGCGCCCTCCTACGAGCAGTACTTC.

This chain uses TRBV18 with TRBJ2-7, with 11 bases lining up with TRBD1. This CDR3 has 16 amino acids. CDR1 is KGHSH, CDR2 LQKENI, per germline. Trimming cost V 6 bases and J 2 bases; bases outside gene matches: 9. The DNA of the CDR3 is TGTGCCAGCTCTGACCGGGACAGGGGGAGTACCTACGAGCAGTACTTC. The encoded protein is CASSDRDRGSTYEQYF.

The CDR3 DNA is TGTGCCAGCAGCTTAACAGCAGGGGTTTCTAGTGATGAGCAGTTCTTC. Its translation is CASSLTAGVSSDEQFF. The chain links TRBV7-9 to TRBJ2-1, with D possibly being TRBD1 (6 bases). Deletions cut 2 bases from V and 8 bases from J, with 19 bases between. Germline CDR1 SEHNR, CDR2 FQNEAQ (reference sequence). The CDR3 runs to 16 residues.

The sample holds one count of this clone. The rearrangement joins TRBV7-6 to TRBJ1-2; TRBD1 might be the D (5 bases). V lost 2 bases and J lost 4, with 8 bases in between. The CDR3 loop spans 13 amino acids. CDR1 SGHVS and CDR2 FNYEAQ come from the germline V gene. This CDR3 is CASSLSGTYGYTF. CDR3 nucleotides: TGTGCCAGCAGCTTATCGGGGACCTATGGCTACACCTTC.

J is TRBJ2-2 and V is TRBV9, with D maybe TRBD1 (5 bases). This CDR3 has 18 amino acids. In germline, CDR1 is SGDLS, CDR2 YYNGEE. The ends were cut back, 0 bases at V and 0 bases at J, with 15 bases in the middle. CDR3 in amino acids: CASSVAPPPTANTGELFF. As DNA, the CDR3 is TGTGCCAGCAGCGTAGCTCCACCTCCGACAGCGAACACCGGGGAGCTGTTTTTT.

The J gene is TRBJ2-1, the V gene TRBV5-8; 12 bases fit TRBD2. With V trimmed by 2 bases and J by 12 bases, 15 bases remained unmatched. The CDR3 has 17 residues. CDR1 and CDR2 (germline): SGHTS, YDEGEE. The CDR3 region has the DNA TGTGCCAGCAGCTTAGGCCTAGCGGGAGGGAAGTCGAAGTCGCAGTTCTTC. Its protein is CASSLGLAGGKSKSQFF.

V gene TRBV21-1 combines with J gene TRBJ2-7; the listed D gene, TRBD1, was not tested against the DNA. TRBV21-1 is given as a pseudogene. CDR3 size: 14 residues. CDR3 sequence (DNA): TGTGCCAGCAGCAATGACAGGCCGACCTACGAGCAGTACTTC. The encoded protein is CASSNDRPTYEQYF.

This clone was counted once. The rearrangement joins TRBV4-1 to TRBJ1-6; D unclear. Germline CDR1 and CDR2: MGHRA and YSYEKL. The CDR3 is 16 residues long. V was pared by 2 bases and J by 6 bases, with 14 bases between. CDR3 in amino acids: CASSQLGYGVNSPLHF. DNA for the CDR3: TGCGCCAGCAGCCAATTAGGCTACGGAGTTAATTCACCCCTCCACTTT.

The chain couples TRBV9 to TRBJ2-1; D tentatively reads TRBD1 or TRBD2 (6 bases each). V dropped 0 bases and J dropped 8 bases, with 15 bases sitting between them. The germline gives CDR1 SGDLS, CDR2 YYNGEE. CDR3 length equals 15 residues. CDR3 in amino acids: CASSVAGASPHEQFF. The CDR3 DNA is TGTGCCAGCAGCGTAGCGGGGGCCTCCCCCCATGAGCAGTTCTTC.

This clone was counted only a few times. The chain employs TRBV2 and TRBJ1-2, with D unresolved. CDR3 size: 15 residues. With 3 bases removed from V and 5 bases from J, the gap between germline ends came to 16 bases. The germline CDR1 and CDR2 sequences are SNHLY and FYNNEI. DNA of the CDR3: TGTGCCAGCAGTGAGACTTCCGGGGTAGATTATGGCTACACCTTC. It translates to CASSETSGVDYGYTF. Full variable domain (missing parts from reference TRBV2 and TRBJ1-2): EPEVTQTPSHQVTQMGQEVILRCVPISNHLYFYWYRQILGQKVEFLVSFYNNEISEKSEIFDDQFSVERPDGSNFTLKIRSTKLEDSAMYFCASSETSGVDYGYTFGSGTRLTVV.